The 22 T cell receptor beta chains in this list originate from one sample, sequenced in a study of blood T cell repertoires in COVID-19. Method: immunoSEQ multiplex PCR; TCRdb's copy keeps in-frame clones and lacks some. Counted here are roughly 160,000 clones, more than 75% occurring once; the ten biggest clones make up about 5.8%. Sequences were obtained from peripheral blood. The receptors stem from a woman between 45 and 65 years old with COVID-19, enrolled during active disease.

This chain links TRBV30 with TRBJ1-6, with TRBD1 as a possible D gene (5 bases). The CDR3 runs to 14 residues. CDR1 GTSNPN and CDR2 SVGIG come from the germline V gene (reference sequence). V was clipped by 0 bases and J by 7 bases, with 10 bases between them. This chain's CDR3 is CAWSVQRGNSPLHF. Written as DNA, the CDR3 is TGTGCCTGGAGTGTACAACGGGGGAATTCACCCCTCCACTTT.

The rearrangement links TRBV7-7 to TRBJ2-2; possibly TRBD1 for D (6 bases). Germline V gives CDR1 SSHAT, CDR2 FNYEAQ (reference sequence). The CDR3 contains 16 residues. V was pared by 1 base and J by 0 bases, with 9 bases between. The CDR3 here is CASSLGQDPNTGELFF. The CDR3 nucleotides are TGTGCCAGCAGCTTAGGACAGGACCCGAACACCGGGGAGCTGTTTTTT.

The chain combines TRBV30 with TRBJ1-2, with D possibly TRBD1 on 5 matching bases. CDR3 length: 11 residues. Germline values: CDR1 GTSNPN, CDR2 SVGIG (reference sequence). V lost 5 bases and J lost 7, with 11 bases in between. The CDR3 loop reads CAWETVSGYTF. As DNA, the CDR3 is TGTGCCTGGGAGACAGTTTCTGGCTACACCTTC. Full variable domain (outside the CDR3, taken from reference TRBV30 and TRBJ1-2): SQTIHQWPATLVQPVGSPLSLECTVEGTSNPNLYWYRQAAGRGLQLLFYSVGIGQISSEVPQNLSASRPQDRQFILSSKKLLLSDSGFYLCAWETVSGYTFGSGTRLTVV.

This chain joins TRBV7-9 and TRBJ2-2; perhaps TRBD1 as D (6 bases). CDR3 size: 12 residues. Trimming removed 7 bases from V and 5 bases from J, with 8 bases in between. The germline CDR1 and CDR2 sequences are SEHNR and FQNEAQ (reference sequence). For the CDR3, the DNA is TGTGCCAGCACAGGGGTTACCGGGGAGCTGTTTTTT. This gives the protein CASTGVTGELFF.

A word on this clone: The junction departs from the called germline gene at one end, perhaps through a read error. V and J are TRBV12-3 or TRBV12-4 and TRBJ2-3; D remains ambiguous. CDR3 length: 12 amino acids. The CDR3 loop reads CASSLRPQPDVF. Written as DNA, the CDR3 is TGTGCCAGCAGTTTACGGCCACAGCCTGATGTATTT.

The chain combines TRBV30 with TRBJ2-7; D might be TRBD2 (6 bases). The CDR3 loop spans 13 amino acids. CDR1 and CDR2 (germline): GTSNPN, SVGIG (reference sequence). The ends were cut back, 4 bases at V and 3 bases at J, with 13 bases in the middle. The CDR3 DNA sequence: TGTGCCTGGAAGGAGGGACCGGGCTACGAGCAGTACTTC. Encoded protein: CAWKEGPGYEQYF. The complete variable domain, with remaining parts taken from reference TRBV30 and TRBJ2-7, reads SQTIHQWPATLVQPVGSPLSLECTVEGTSNPNLYWYRQAAGRGLQLLFYSVGIGQISSEVPQNLSASRPQDRQFILSSKKLLLSDSGFYLCAWKEGPGYEQYFGPGTRLTVT.

This chain connects TRBV27 to TRBJ2-1; 7 bases are shared with TRBD1. The germline V gene encodes CDR1 MNHEY and CDR2 SMNVEV (reference sequence). After removal of 2 bases from V and 6 bases from J, the junction contained 10 bases not matched to a gene. This CDR3 has 16 residues. This chain's CDR3 is CASSLGLGTAFNEQFF. CDR3 DNA: TGTGCCAGCAGTTTAGGGTTAGGGACAGCCTTCAATGAGCAGTTCTTC.

This clone was counted only a few times. This chain joins TRBV5-4 and TRBJ1-2; D is uncertain. Germline assignment: CDR1 SGHNT and CDR2 YYREEE (reference sequence). The CDR3 sequence is 11 residues long. V shed 5 bases and J shed 4 bases, with 6 bases lying between them. The CDR3 region is CASRGVYGYTF. Written as DNA, the CDR3 is TGTGCCAGCAGGGGAGTCTATGGCTACACCTTC. The complete variable domain, with remaining parts taken from reference TRBV5-4 and TRBJ1-2, reads ETGVTQSPTHLIKTRGQQVTLRCSSQSGHNTVSWYQQALGQGPQFIFQYYREEENGRGNFPPRFSGLQFPNYSSELNVNALELDDSALYLCASRGVYGYTFGSGTRLTVV.

V gene TRBV4-1 combines with J gene TRBJ1-3; possibly TRBD1 for D (5 bases). V was cut by 0 bases and J by 0 bases, with 15 bases left in between. Germline assignment: CDR1 MGHRA and CDR2 YSYEKL. The CDR3 has 18 amino acids. Here the CDR3 reads CASSQDSARAASGNTIYF. The CDR3 nucleotides read TGCGCCAGCAGCCAAGATAGTGCCAGGGCAGCCTCTGGAAACACCATATATTTT.

In this sample, this clone turned up a few times. V and J are TRBV7-9 and TRBJ2-5; D is ambiguous. V lost 4 bases and J 7 bases, leaving 19 bases between the germline ends. Germline values: CDR1 SEHNR, CDR2 FQNEAQ (reference sequence). This CDR3 region has 15 residues. The CDR3 protein is CASSSLSPKEPTQYF. CDR3 coding DNA: TGTGCCAGCAGCTCCCTTTCCCCCAAGGAGCCGACCCAGTACTTC. The entire variable domain, with the rest obtained from reference TRBV7-9 and TRBJ2-5, is as follows: DTGVSQNPRHKITKRGQNVTFRCDPISEHNRLYWYRQTLGQGPEFLTYFQNEAQLEKSRLLSDRFSAERPKGSFSTLEIQRTEQGDSAMYLCASSSLSPKEPTQYFGPGTRLLVL.

This clone has a single count. Written as DNA, the CDR3 is TGTGCCAGTAGTATGGCAGGGCGAAACACTGAAGCTTTCTTT. This codes for CASSMAGRNTEAFF. V gene TRBV19 combines with J gene TRBJ1-1, with TRBD1 as a possible D gene (5 bases). Germline values: CDR1 LNHDA, CDR2 SQIVND (reference sequence). V shed 3 bases and J shed 2 bases, with 10 bases lying between them. The CDR3 contains 14 residues.

The gene calls are TRBV24-1 and TRBJ1-5, with D maybe TRBD1 (6 bases). CDR1 KGHDR and CDR2 SFDVKD come from the germline V gene. Trimming cost V 6 bases and J 6 bases, with 17 bases left between them. The CDR3 sequence is 15 residues long. This CDR3 reads CATSSNQGSPQPQHF. The CDR3 DNA reads TGTGCCACCAGTTCTAACCAGGGGTCACCTCAGCCCCAGCATTTT.

This chain links TRBV11-3 with TRBJ2-4, with 9 bases fitting TRBD1. Germline CDR1 reads SGHNT; CDR2 reads YENEEA. V trimming: 3 bases; J trimming: 7 bases; junction bases outside the gene matches: 10. This CDR3 has 16 amino acids. The CDR3 coding sequence is TGTGCCAGCAGCTTGGGGGATACAGGGGGCGGGAACATTCAGTACTTC. Translating it yields CASSLGDTGGGNIQYF.

This chain links TRBV4-1 with TRBJ1-2; 8 bases map to TRBD1. V was pared by 6 bases and J by 4 bases, with 16 bases of the junction left unmatched. The CDR3 covers 17 residues. CDR1 and CDR2 from the germline V gene are MGHRA and YSYEKL. The CDR3 DNA reads TGCGCCAGCAGTCGAGACTCACCGGGACAGGACCTCTATGGCTACACCTTC. Translating it yields CASSRDSPGQDLYGYTF.

The chain employs TRBV4-2 and TRBJ2-6, with 7 bases that match TRBD1. The V gene's germline CDR1 is LGHNA and CDR2 YNFKEQ. Unmatched junction bases numbered 10, after V lost 0 bases and J lost 2 bases. The CDR3 length is 19 residues. The CDR3 spells CASSQDPTGRGPGANVLTF. The CDR3 nucleotides are TGTGCCAGCAGCCAAGATCCCACGGGAAGGGGGCCTGGGGCCAACGTCCTGACTTTC.

This sequence joins TRBV10-2 and TRBJ1-4; D possibly corresponds to TRBD1 (5 bases). This CDR3 spans 15 amino acids. Germline-derived CDR1 and CDR2 are WSHSY and SAAADI. V was shortened by 0 bases and J by 5 bases, with 10 bases between the two germline ends. As DNA, the CDR3 is TGCGCCAGCAGTGAGTCGGTGGGACTCAATGAAAAACTGTTTTTT. This sequence encodes CASSESVGLNEKLFF.

The rearrangement links TRBV11-1 to TRBJ2-5; 7 bases are a match to TRBD1. Trimming took 3 bases from V and 5 from J; bases not matched to a gene: 3. CDR1 is SGHAT and CDR2 is FQDESV in the germline V gene (reference sequence). CDR3 length: 13 amino acids. The chain's CDR3 is CASSFQGVETQYF. The CDR3 DNA sequence: TGTGCCAGCAGCTTTCAGGGGGTGGAGACCCAGTACTTC.

This chain uses TRBV27 with TRBJ2-7, with a possible D match to TRBD1 (6 bases). The CDR3 consists of 15 residues. CDR1 is MNHEY, CDR2 SMNVEV, per germline (reference sequence). With 5 bases removed from V and 6 bases from J, the gap between germline ends came to 20 bases. The CDR3 coding sequence is TGTGCCAGCAGTCCAAGACAGGAAAGGGCTTTCGAGCAGTACTTC. It codes for CASSPRQERAFEQYF.

The chain is built from TRBV6-5 and TRBJ2-5, with a weak D call TRBD1 (5 bases). Trimming took off 5 bases at V and 2 bases at J, with 15 bases between the two ends. This CDR3 has 15 residues. Germline V gene lookup returns CDR1 MNHEY and CDR2 SVGAGI. In nucleotides, the CDR3 is TGTGCCAGCAGTCGAAAACAGGAAATACAAGAGACCCAGTACTTC. Protein: CASSRKQEIQETQYF.

The V gene is TRBV11-2, the J gene TRBJ2-2; perhaps TRBD1 as D (6 bases). CDR1 is SGHAT and CDR2 is FQNNGV in the germline V gene. The V gene lost 4 bases and the J gene lost 1 base, with 16 bases spanning the gap. The CDR3 length is 17 residues. The DNA of the CDR3 is TGTGCCAGCAGCTCTCCCCCGGGACATATGAACACCGGGGAGCTGTTTTTT. Translating it yields CASSSPPGHMNTGELFF.

This chain joins TRBV28 and TRBJ2-7; the D gene is possibly TRBD2 (7 bases). The CDR3 is 12 residues long. Germline V gene sequence: CDR1 MDHEN, CDR2 SYDVKM. V lost 5 bases and J 9 bases, leaving 14 bases between the germline ends. The CDR3 protein is CASSDGGAGQYF. In DNA form, the CDR3 reads TGTGCCAGCAGTGATGGGGGGGCAGGGCAGTACTTC.

V and J are TRBV11-3 and TRBJ1-4; D gene ambiguous. CDR3 length: 14 amino acids. V was shortened by 5 bases and J by 3 bases, with 10 bases between the two germline ends. In germline, CDR1 is SGHNT, CDR2 YENEEA. DNA of the CDR3: TGTGCCAGCAGCGCGGGCGGCGCTAATGAAAAACTGTTTTTT. Encoded protein: CASSAGGANEKLFF.